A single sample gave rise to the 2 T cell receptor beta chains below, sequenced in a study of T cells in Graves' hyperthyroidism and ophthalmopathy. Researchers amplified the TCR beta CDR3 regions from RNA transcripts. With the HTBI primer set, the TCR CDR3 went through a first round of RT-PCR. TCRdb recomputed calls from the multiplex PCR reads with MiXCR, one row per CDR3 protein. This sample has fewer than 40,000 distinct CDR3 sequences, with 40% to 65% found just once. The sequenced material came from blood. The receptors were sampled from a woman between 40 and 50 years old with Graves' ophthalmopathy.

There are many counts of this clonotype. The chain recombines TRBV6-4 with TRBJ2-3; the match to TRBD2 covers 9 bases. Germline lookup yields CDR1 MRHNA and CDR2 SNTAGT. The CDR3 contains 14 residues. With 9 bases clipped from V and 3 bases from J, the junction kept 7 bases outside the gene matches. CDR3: CASSGGRGTDTQYF. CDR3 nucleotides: TGTGCCAGTTCCGGCGGGAGGGGTACAGATACGCAGTATTTT.

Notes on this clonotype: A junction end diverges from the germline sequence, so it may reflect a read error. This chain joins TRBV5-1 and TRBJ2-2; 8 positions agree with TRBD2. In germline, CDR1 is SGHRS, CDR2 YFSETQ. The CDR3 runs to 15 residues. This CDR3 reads CANSPAGDSTGELLF. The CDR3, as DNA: TGCGCCAACAGCCCAGCGGGAGACAGCACCGGGGAGCTGCTTTTT.